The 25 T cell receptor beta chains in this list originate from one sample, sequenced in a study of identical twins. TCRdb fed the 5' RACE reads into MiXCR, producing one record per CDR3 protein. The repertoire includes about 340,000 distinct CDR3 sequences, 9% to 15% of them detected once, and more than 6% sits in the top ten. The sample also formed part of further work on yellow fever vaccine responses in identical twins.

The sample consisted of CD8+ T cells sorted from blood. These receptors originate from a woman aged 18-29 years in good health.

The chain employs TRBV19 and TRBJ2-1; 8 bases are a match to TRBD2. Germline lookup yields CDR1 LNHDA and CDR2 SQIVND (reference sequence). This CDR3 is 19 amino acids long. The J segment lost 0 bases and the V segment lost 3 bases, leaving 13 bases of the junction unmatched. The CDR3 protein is CASSIGGGYGLSSYNEQFF. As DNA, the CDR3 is TGTGCCAGTAGTATCGGGGGGGGCTACGGGCTGAGCTCCTACAATGAGCAGTTCTTC.

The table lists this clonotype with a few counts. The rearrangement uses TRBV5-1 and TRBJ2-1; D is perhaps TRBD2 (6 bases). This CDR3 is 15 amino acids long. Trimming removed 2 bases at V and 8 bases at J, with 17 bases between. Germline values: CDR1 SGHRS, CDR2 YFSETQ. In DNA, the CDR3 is TGCGCCAGCAGCTTTGATAGCGGACTGGGGGATGAGCAGTTCTTC. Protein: CASSFDSGLGDEQFF.

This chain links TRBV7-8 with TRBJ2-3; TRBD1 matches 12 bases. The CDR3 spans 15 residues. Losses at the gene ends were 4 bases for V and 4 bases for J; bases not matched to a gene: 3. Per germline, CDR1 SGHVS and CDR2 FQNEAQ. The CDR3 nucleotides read TGTGCCAGCAGCTCCGGGACAGGGGGCGCAGATACGCAGTATTTT. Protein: CASSSGTGGADTQYF.

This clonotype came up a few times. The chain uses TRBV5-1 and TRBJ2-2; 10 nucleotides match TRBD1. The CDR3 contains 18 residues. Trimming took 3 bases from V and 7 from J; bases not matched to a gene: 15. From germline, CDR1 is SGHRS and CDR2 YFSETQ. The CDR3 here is CASSSNPGQGTLGGELFF. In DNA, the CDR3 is TGCGCCAGCAGCTCCAACCCGGGACAGGGGACGCTGGGCGGGGAGCTGTTTTTT.

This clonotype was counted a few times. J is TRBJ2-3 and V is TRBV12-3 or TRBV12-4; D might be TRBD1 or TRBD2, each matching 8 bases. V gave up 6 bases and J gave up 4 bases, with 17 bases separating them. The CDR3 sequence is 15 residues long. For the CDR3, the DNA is TGTGCCAGCAGCCCGGGAGGGACAGGCTCAGATACGCAGTATTTT. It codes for CASSPGGTGSDTQYF.

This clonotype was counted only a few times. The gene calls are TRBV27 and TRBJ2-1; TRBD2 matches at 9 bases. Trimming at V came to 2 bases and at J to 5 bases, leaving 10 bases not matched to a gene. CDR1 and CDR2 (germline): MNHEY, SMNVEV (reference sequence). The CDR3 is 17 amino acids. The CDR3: CASSLPAGLAKNNEQFF. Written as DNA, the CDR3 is TGTGCCAGCAGTTTACCCGCGGGACTAGCTAAGAACAATGAGCAGTTCTTC.

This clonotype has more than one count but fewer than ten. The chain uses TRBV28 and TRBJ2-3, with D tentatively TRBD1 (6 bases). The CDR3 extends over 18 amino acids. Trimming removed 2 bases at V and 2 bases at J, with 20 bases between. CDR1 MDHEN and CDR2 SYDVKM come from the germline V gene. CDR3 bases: TGTGCCAGCAGTTTAGTCCAGACAGGACGCCTCTACACAGATACGCAGTATTTT. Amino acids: CASSLVQTGRLYTDTQYF.

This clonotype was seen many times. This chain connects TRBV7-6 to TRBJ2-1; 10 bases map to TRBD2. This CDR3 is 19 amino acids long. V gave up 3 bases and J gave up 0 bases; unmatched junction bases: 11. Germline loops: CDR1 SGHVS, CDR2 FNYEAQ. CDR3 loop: CASSFRQATSGISYNEQFF. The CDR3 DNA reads TGTGCCAGCAGCTTCAGACAGGCCACTAGCGGGATCTCCTACAATGAGCAGTTCTTC.

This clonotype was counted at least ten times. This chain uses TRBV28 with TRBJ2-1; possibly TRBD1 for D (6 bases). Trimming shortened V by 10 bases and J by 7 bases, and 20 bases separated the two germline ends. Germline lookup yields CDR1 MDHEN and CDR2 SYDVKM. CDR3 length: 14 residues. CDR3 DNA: TGTGCCATCTCTCCGGCAGGGGAATTTAATGAGCAGTTCTTC. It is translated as CAISPAGEFNEQFF.

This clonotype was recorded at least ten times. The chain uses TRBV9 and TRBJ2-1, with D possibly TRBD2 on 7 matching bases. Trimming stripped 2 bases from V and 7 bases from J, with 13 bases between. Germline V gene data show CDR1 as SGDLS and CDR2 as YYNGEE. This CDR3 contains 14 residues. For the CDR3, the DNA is TGTGCCAGCAGCGTCGGGGGAGGGACAAATGAGCAGTTCTTC. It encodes CASSVGGGTNEQFF.

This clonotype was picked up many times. The CDR3 DNA sequence: TGTGCCAGCAGCGACAAACCGGGAGGGACATCCTACAATGAGCAGTTCTTC. This encodes CASSDKPGGTSYNEQFF. The V gene is TRBV6-1, the J gene TRBJ2-1, with TRBD2 identical over 8 bases. The CDR3 has 17 amino acids. Per germline, CDR1 MNHNS and CDR2 SASEGT. Trimming took 6 bases from V and 1 from J; bases not matched to a gene: 11.

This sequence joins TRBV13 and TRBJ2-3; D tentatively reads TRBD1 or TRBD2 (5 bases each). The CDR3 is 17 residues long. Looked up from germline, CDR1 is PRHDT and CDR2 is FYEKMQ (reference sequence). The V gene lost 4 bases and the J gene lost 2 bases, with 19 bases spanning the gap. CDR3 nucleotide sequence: TGTGCCAGCAGCTCAAACACCGGGACCCGATACACAGATACGCAGTATTTT. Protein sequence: CASSSNTGTRYTDTQYF.

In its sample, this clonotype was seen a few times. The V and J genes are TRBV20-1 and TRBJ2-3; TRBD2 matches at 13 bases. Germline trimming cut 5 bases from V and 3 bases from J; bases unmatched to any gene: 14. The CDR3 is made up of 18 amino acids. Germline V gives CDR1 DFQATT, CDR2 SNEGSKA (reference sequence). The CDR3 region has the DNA TGCAGTGCTGTTGGACTAGCGGGAGATATTTTAAGGACAGATACGCAGTATTTT. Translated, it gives CSAVGLAGDILRTDTQYF.

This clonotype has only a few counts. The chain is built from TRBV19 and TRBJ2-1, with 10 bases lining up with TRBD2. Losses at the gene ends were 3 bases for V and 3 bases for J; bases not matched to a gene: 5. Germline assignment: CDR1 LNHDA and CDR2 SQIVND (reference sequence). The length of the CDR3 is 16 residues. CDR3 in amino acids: CASSIVSGGNYNEQFF. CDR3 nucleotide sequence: TGTGCCAGTAGTATCGTTAGCGGGGGGAACTACAATGAGCAGTTCTTC.

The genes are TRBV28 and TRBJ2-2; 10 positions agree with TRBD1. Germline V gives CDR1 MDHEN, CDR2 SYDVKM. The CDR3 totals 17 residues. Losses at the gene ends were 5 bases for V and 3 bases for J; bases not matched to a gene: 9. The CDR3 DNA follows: TGTGCCAGCAGTCTTAACCCGGGACAGGGGTACACCGGGGAGCTGTTTTTT. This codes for CASSLNPGQGYTGELFF.

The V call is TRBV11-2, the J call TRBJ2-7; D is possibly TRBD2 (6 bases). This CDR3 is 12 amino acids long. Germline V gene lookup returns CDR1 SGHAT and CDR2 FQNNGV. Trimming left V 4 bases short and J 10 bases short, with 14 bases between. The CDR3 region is CASSSRTGTQYV. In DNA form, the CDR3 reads TGTGCCAGCAGCTCTCGGACCGGGACTCAGTACGTC.

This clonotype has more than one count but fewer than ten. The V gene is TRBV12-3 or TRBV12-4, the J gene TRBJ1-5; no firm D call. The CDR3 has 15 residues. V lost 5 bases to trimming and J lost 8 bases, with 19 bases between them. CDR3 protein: CASSHGRDRLKPQHF. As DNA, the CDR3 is TGTGCCAGCAGTCATGGACGGGATCGGTTGAAGCCCCAGCATTTT.

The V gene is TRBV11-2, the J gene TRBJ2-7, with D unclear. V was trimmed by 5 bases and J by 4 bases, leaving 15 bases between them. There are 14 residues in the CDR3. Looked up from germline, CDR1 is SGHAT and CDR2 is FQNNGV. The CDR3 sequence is CASSLHLPRYEQYV. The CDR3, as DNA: TGTGCCAGCAGCCTCCACCTCCCGCGGTACGAGCAGTACGTC.

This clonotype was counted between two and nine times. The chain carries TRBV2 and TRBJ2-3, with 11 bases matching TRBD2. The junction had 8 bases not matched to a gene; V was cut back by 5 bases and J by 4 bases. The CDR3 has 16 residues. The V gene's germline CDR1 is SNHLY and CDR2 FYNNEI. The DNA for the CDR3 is TGTGCCAGCAGTAGTAGCGGGAGGGCCGGATCAGATACGCAGTATTTT. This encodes CASSSSGRAGSDTQYF.

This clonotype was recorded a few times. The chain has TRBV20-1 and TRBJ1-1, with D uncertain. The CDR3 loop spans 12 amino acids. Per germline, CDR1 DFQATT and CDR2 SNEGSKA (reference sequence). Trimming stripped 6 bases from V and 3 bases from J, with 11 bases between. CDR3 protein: CSAENEDTEAFF. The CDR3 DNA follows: TGCAGTGCGGAGAACGAGGACACTGAAGCTTTCTTT.

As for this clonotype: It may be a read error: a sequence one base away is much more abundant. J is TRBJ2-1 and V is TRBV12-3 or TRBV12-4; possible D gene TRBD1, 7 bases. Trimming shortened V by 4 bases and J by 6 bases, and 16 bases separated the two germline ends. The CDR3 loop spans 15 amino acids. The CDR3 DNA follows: TGTGCCAGCAGTTCGGGGGACAGAATCTTCAATGAGCAGTTCTTC. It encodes CASSSGDRIFNEQFF.

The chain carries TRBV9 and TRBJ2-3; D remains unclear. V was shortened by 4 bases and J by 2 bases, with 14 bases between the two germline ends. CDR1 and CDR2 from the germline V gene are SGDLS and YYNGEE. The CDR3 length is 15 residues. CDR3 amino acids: CASSPDPLPTDTQYF. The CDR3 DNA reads TGTGCCAGCAGCCCCGACCCACTCCCCACAGATACGCAGTATTTT.

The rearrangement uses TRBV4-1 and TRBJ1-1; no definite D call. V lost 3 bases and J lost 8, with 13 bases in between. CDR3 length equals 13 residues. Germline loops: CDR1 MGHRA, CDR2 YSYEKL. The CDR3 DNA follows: TGCGCCAGCAGCCAGGGAGGGTCTCGGGAAGCTTTCTTT. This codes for CASSQGGSREAFF.

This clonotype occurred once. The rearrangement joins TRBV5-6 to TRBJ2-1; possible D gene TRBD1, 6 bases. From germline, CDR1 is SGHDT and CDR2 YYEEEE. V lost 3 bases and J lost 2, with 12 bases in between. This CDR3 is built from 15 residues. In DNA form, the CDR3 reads TGTGCCAGCAGCTACCGGGACAAACCCTACAATGAGCAGTTCTTC. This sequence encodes CASSYRDKPYNEQFF.

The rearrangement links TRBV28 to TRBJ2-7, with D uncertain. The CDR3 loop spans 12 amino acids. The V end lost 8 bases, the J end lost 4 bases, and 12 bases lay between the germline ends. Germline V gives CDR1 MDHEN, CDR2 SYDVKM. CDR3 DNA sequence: TGTGCCAGCCAACCCCAACAATACGAGCAGTACTTC. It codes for CASQPQQYEQYF.